This TCR beta chain was sequenced in a study of CD8 T cells in ankylosing spondylitis. Study-level results: Fewer than ten highly homologous variants made up a TCR beta motif that seemed to typify ankylosing spondylitis blood. Those disease-linked clones were CD8+; they were also relatively rare in peripheral blood. The study looked at matched synovial fluid samples from ankylosing spondylitis patients. Disease-linked clones were reported to be significantly enriched there. Past studies reported some motif variants in reactive arthritis synovial fluid and blood.

V gave up 5 bases and J gave up 5 bases; unmatched junction bases: 8. Germline values: CDR1 SEHNR, CDR2 FQNEAQ (reference sequence). The CDR3 consists of 15 residues. As regards this clonotype: The antigen is undetermined.

TCR beta libraries were made by quantitative 5'-RACE with molecular barcodes. TCRdb recomputed calls from the 5' RACE reads with MiXCR, one row per CDR3 protein. The table shows 670,000 or so distinct CDR3 sequences, with around 20% occurring only once. The sequence was collected from a male donor with ankylosing spondylitis. What was sequenced was blood, either unsorted or a sorted T cell fraction (not recorded which). V is TRBV7-9 and J is TRBJ1-1; 10 bases match TRBD1. CDR3 DNA: TGTGCCAGCAGCCCTGACGGGACAGGGGCAACTGAAGCTTTCTTT. Protein sequence: CASSPDGTGATEAFF.